This T cell receptor beta chain derives from a study of blood T cell repertoires in COVID-19. Across the study: Sites in the United States, Italy and Spain provided acute and convalescent COVID-19 samples. T cells, B-cell-depleted T cells, or PBMCs provided the cDNA or gDNA that served as material.

Authors' processing steps: From reference gene primer amplification, estimates of nucleated cell counts were derived. The repertoire was sequenced with immunoSEQ multiplex PCR; TCRdb's copy has only in-frame clones and lacks some. V, J and clone size are taken as reported in that table, and D and trimming were inferred from the DNA itself. The sample includes about 190,000 clones, around 90% of them seen just once. Germline V gene sequence: CDR1 SGHAT, CDR2 FQNNGV. The CDR3 sequence is 15 residues long. Losses at the gene ends were 4 bases for V and 2 bases for J; bases not matched to a gene: 4. Sequenced: peripheral blood. This rearrangement joins TRBV11-2 to TRBJ2-3; the match to TRBD1 covers 9 bases. The sequence was obtained from a man aged 45-65 years with acute or convalescent COVID-19. The CDR3 loop is CASSWTGEPTDTQYF. CDR3 bases: TGTGCCAGCAGCTGGACAGGGGAACCCACAGATACGCAGTATTTT.